Presented here are 19 T cell receptor beta chains from one specimen sequenced in a study of blood T cell repertoires in COVID-19. This table comes from immunoSEQ multiplex PCR, and its TCRdb copy is limited to in-frame clones, with some not included. The data show about 71,000 clones, with about 76% seen just once and under 30% held by the top ten. Sequencing was done on a sample of peripheral blood. These TCRs come from a woman over 75 with active or convalescent COVID-19.

The chain links TRBV28 to TRBJ2-5; the match to TRBD1 covers 11 bases. Germline values: CDR1 MDHEN, CDR2 SYDVKM. The CDR3 sequence is 13 residues long. The CDR3 nucleotides are TGTGCGGGGGGACAGGGGGGGCAAGAGACCCAGTACTTC. Protein: CAGGQGGQETQYF.

J is TRBJ2-2 and V is TRBV19, with 9 bases identical to TRBD1. Per germline, CDR1 LNHDA and CDR2 SQIVND (reference sequence). V gave up 10 bases and J gave up 5 bases; unmatched junction bases: 8. The CDR3 consists of 14 residues. The CDR3 DNA is TGTGCCACCGAGACAGGGGGGTCTACCGGGGAGCTGTTTTTT. Protein sequence: CATETGGSTGELFF.

The genes are TRBV9 and TRBJ2-1, with 8 bases fitting TRBD2. This CDR3 is built from 15 residues. Germline V gene data show CDR1 as SGDLS and CDR2 as YYNGEE. J gave up 6 bases and V 0 bases, and 5 bases lay outside the gene matches. CDR3 DNA sequence: TGTGCCAGCAGCGTAGTGCCGGGGGGGCCCAATGAGCAGTTCTTC. This codes for CASSVVPGGPNEQFF.

This clone was detected only a few times. The chain couples TRBV7-9 to TRBJ2-3; TRBD1 matches at 7 bases. CDR1 and CDR2 (germline): SEHNR, FQNEAQ (reference sequence). V trimming: 2 bases; J trimming: 1 base; junction bases outside the gene matches: 6. The CDR3 totals 16 residues. DNA of the CDR3: TGTGCCAGCAGCTTACAGACAGGGCCGGGCACAGATACGCAGTATTTT. Translated: CASSLQTGPGTDTQYF.

This clone came up once. The J gene is TRBJ1-1, the V gene TRBV6-5; 8 nucleotides match TRBD1. The V gene end was trimmed by 7 bases and the J gene end by 4 bases; junction bases not matched to a gene: 11. The CDR3 loop spans 15 amino acids. CDR1 is MNHEY and CDR2 is SVGAGI in the germline V gene. CDR3 sequence (DNA): TGTGCCAGCATTCCTGGACAGGGATGGGCCACTGAAGCTTTCTTT. Residues: CASIPGQGWATEAFF.

Worth noting for this clone: Its ends do not fully match the called genes, so a read error is possible. The chain uses TRBV9 and TRBJ2-1; TRBD2 matches 15 bases. This CDR3 has 18 amino acids. Germline-derived CDR1 and CDR2 are SGDLS and YYNGEE. The CDR3 DNA sequence: TGTGCCAGCACCGTAGGACTAGCGGGGGGGCCTTCCTACAATGAGCAGTTCTTC. Translated, it gives CASTVGLAGGPSYNEQFF.

The rearrangement uses TRBV10-3 and TRBJ2-5; D not resolved. This CDR3 region has 13 residues. Trimming removed 3 bases from V and 7 bases from J, with 12 bases in between. Germline V gene sequence: CDR1 ENHRY, CDR2 SYGVKD. CDR3 sequence reads: CAISDVPSGTQYF. In nucleotides, the CDR3 is TGTGCCATCAGTGATGTCCCTTCAGGGACCCAGTACTTC.

The genes are TRBV6-2 or TRBV6-3 and TRBJ2-3, with 15 bases fitting TRBD2. Germline V gene sequence: CDR1 MNHEY, CDR2 SVGEGT. Trimming took 5 bases from V and 5 from J; bases not matched to a gene: 14. The CDR3 spans 19 residues. DNA of the CDR3: TGTGCCAGCAGTGCCGGGACTAGCGGGAGGTTTCGGGTAGGAGATACGCAGTATTTT. It encodes CASSAGTSGRFRVGDTQYF.

The gene calls are TRBV9 and TRBJ2-1; 7 nucleotides match TRBD2. Per the germline V gene, CDR1 is SGDLS and CDR2 is YYNGEE. V was pared by 2 bases and J by 0 bases, with 8 bases of the junction left unmatched. The CDR3 length is 17 residues. The CDR3 DNA reads TGTGCCAGCAGCGTTTATGAGCGGGGAAGCTCCTACAATGAGCAGTTCTTC. Its translation is CASSVYERGSSYNEQFF.

This clone was seen a few times. The genes are TRBV10-3 and TRBJ1-2; D is unresolved. The CDR3 sequence is 13 residues long. Per the germline V gene, CDR1 is ENHRY and CDR2 is SYGVKD. The V gene lost 3 bases and the J gene lost 5 bases, with 10 bases spanning the gap. The CDR3 here is CAISDPGTYGYTF. The CDR3 DNA reads TGTGCCATCAGTGATCCGGGAACTTATGGCTACACCTTC.

The chain combines TRBV16 with TRBJ1-6, with D possibly matching TRBD1 (5 bases). Per the germline V gene, CDR1 is KGHSY and CDR2 is FQNENV. The CDR3 length is 14 residues. Deletions cut 3 bases from V and 10 bases from J, with 13 bases between. As DNA, the CDR3 is TGTGCCAGCAGCCAGGCGGGGGATCGGTCACCCCTCCACTTT. Its protein product is CASSQAGDRSPLHF.

As to this clone: Other DNA sequences in the same sample also yield this CDR3. The V and J genes are TRBV7-9 and TRBJ1-1; perhaps TRBD1 as D (5 bases). From germline, CDR1 is SEHNR and CDR2 FQNEAQ (reference sequence). V was clipped by 3 bases and J by 0 bases, with 8 bases between them. This CDR3 spans 14 amino acids. The CDR3 loop is CASSFSGVNTEAFF. The DNA for the CDR3 is TGTGCCAGCAGCTTCTCGGGGGTGAACACTGAAGCTTTCTTT.

The chain has TRBV28 and TRBJ1-3; TRBD1 aligns across 8 bases. Germline V gene data show CDR1 as MDHEN and CDR2 as SYDVKM. V gave up 5 bases and J gave up 5 bases; unmatched junction bases: 5. The CDR3 covers 14 residues. The CDR3: CASSLRTGRNTIYF. Here the CDR3 DNA reads TGTGCCAGCAGTCTAAGGACAGGGAGAAACACCATATATTTT.

This chain joins TRBV28 and TRBJ1-2; perhaps TRBD1 as D (6 bases). Germline values: CDR1 MDHEN, CDR2 SYDVKM. V was shortened by 2 bases and J by 7 bases, with 17 bases between the two germline ends. There are 15 residues in the CDR3. The CDR3: CASSLAGGRSVGYTF. The CDR3 nucleotides are TGTGCCAGCAGTTTAGCGGGGGGCCGAAGTGTTGGCTACACCTTC.

The gene calls are TRBV27 and TRBJ2-1; TRBD1 aligns across 7 bases. The germline gives CDR1 MNHEY, CDR2 SMNVEV (reference sequence). Germline trimming cut 3 bases from V and 3 bases from J; bases unmatched to any gene: 2. There are 14 residues in the CDR3. CDR3 in amino acids: CASSLTGLYNEQFF. The CDR3 coding sequence is TGTGCCAGCAGTTTGACAGGGCTCTACAATGAGCAGTTCTTC.

This clone was observed a handful of times. V gene TRBV11-2 combines with J gene TRBJ1-1, with 8 bases identical to TRBD1. This CDR3 comprises 13 residues. CDR1 SGHAT and CDR2 FQNNGV come from the germline V gene. The V gene end was trimmed by 4 bases and the J gene end by 4 bases; junction bases not matched to a gene: 2. The CDR3 bases are TGTGCCAGCAGCTCCGACAGGGGCACTGAAGCTTTCTTT. Its protein is CASSSDRGTEAFF.

The chain joins TRBV3-1 (or the pseudogene TRBV3-2) to TRBJ1-6; 8 nucleotides match TRBD1. V lost 1 base to trimming and J lost 9 bases; unmatched junction nucleotides: 5. Germline CDR1 and CDR2: LGHDT and YNNKEL (reference sequence). This CDR3 spans 15 amino acids. The CDR3 loop is CASSQAQGASSPLHF. The CDR3 nucleotides read TGTGCCAGCAGCCAAGCCCAGGGGGCTAGTTCACCCCTCCACTTT.

This clone was counted between two and nine times. The V call is TRBV6-2 or TRBV6-3, the J call TRBJ2-1; 7 bases align to TRBD2. Germline CDR1 reads MNHEY; CDR2 reads SVGEGT. V shed 4 bases and J 6 bases; nucleotides not matched to a gene: 9. The length of the CDR3 is 15 residues. The CDR3 here is CASSLGTTHSNEQFF. The CDR3 DNA follows: TGTGCCAGCAGTTTAGGGACTACTCATTCCAATGAGCAGTTCTTC.

Only a few counts were recorded for this clone. The J gene is TRBJ2-7, the V gene TRBV6-1; the match to TRBD2 covers 9 bases. V was clipped by 0 bases and J by 3 bases; unmatched bases: 6. The CDR3 spans 16 residues. Germline CDR1 and CDR2: MNHNS and SASEGT. The CDR3 loop is CASSEASAGGDYEQYF. CDR3 nucleotides: TGTGCCAGCAGTGAAGCCTCGGCGGGGGGGGACTACGAGCAGTACTTC.